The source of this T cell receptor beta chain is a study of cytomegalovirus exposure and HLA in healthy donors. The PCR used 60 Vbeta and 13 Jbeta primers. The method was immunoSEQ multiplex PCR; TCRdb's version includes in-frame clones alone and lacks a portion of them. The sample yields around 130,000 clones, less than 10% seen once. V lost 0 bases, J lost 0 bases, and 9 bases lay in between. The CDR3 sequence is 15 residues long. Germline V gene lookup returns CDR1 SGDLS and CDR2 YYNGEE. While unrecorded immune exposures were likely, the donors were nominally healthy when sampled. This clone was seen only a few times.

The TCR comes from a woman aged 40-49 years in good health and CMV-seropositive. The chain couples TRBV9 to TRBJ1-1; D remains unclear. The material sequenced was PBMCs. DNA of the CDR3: TGTGCCAGCAGCGTAGGAGGGAGCATGAACACTGAAGCTTTCTTT. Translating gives CASSVGGSMNTEAFF.